The 25 T cell receptor beta chains in this list originate from one sample, sequenced in a study of metastatic and nonmetastatic thyroid tumors. All patients were untreated before thyroid surgery. TCRdb reanalyzed the PCR reads via MiXCR. This repertoire shows about 47,000 clones, around 25% found once; its top ten account for about 3.5%. The specimen was blood. Every receptor here comes from a male donor with papillary thyroid cancer or a benign thyroid nodule (not recorded which). Some clones in this sample may be carry-over from other donors' samples.

A few counts support this clone. This rearrangement joins TRBV28 to TRBJ1-1, with 12 bases fitting TRBD1. Trimming removed 4 bases from V and 0 bases from J; junction bases left unmatched: 3. The CDR3 contains 16 residues. Germline V gene data show CDR1 as MDHEN and CDR2 as SYDVKM. The CDR3 bases are TGTGCCAGCAGTTCCGGGACAGGGGGCGTGAACACTGAAGCTTTCTTT. It is translated as CASSSGTGGVNTEAFF.

The genes are TRBV7-2 and TRBJ2-7; TRBD2 is a possible D gene (5 bases). The CDR3 runs to 15 residues. In germline, CDR1 is SGHTA, CDR2 FQGNSA. V lost 3 bases, J lost 0 bases, and 12 bases lay in between. The CDR3 region has the DNA TGTGCCAGCAGCTTGGTCCCCGGGATCTCCTACGAGCAGTACTTC. Its translation: CASSLVPGISYEQYF.

The chain couples TRBV7-6 to TRBJ2-7; D not resolved. Deletions cut 1 base from V and 0 bases from J, with 7 bases between. The germline V gene has CDR1 SGHVS and CDR2 FNYEAQ. This CDR3 comprises 14 residues. CDR3 residues: CASSLDLGSYEQYF. The CDR3 DNA is TGTGCCAGCAGCTTAGATTTGGGCTCCTACGAGCAGTACTTC.

This clone has a count of ten or more. The gene calls are TRBV9 and TRBJ2-1; TRBD2 matches at 8 bases. The length of the CDR3 is 19 residues. Germline CDR1 SGDLS, CDR2 YYNGEE. V was pared by 3 bases and J by 4 bases, with 18 bases of the junction left unmatched. The chain's CDR3 is CASSAGALGHGGDYNEQFF. The CDR3 bases are TGTGCCAGCAGCGCGGGGGCCCTGGGGCACGGGGGGGATTACAATGAGCAGTTCTTC. Complete variable domain (other parts from reference TRBV9 and TRBJ2-1): DSGVTQTPKHLITATGQRVTLRCSPRSGDLSVYWYQQSLDQGLQFLIQYYNGEERAKGNILERFSAQQFPDLHSELNLSSLELGDSALYFCASSAGALGHGGDYNEQFFGPGTRLTVL.

Many counts were recorded for this clone. This chain connects TRBV20-1 to TRBJ2-3; TRBD1 matches at 9 bases. V lost 3 bases to trimming and J lost 1 base; unmatched junction nucleotides: 5. The CDR3 extends over 15 amino acids. Germline V lookup: CDR1 DFQATT, CDR2 SNEGSKA (reference sequence). The chain's CDR3 is CSARSQGAGTDTQYF. The DNA for the CDR3 is TGCAGTGCTAGGTCACAGGGGGCGGGCACAGATACGCAGTATTTT.

The genes are TRBV9 and TRBJ2-7; 10 bases are shared with TRBD2. The CDR3 has 15 residues. The V gene's germline CDR1 is SGDLS and CDR2 YYNGEE. J gave up 6 bases and V 9 bases, and 15 bases lay outside the gene matches. CDR3 DNA sequence: TGTGCCATCTACCCAACTAGCGGGATTCTAGGCGAGCAGTACGTC. It is translated as CAIYPTSGILGEQYV.

This clone was counted between two and nine times. The chain employs TRBV2 and TRBJ2-1, with TRBD2 matching 13 bases. The V gene end was trimmed by 2 bases and the J gene end by 15 bases; junction bases not matched to a gene: 7. The germline V gene encodes CDR1 SNHLY and CDR2 FYNNEI. The CDR3 covers 14 residues. The CDR3 region is CASSERLAGGFMFF. CDR3 nucleotides: TGTGCCAGCAGTGAAAGACTAGCGGGAGGTTTTATGTTCTTC.

The J gene is TRBJ1-2, the V gene TRBV20-1; D unclear. The CDR3 loop spans 12 amino acids. Trimming left V 7 bases short and J 4 bases short, with 13 bases between. Germline V CDR1 and CDR2: DFQATT, SNEGSKA (reference sequence). The CDR3 region has the DNA TGCAGTGTTGGACGGGAGGGCTATGGCTACACCTTC. Its translation is CSVGREGYGYTF.

This clone has only one observation. The chain is built from TRBV5-5 and TRBJ2-7, with D possibly matching TRBD1 (5 bases). The CDR3 has 16 residues. Trimming removed 0 bases from V and 6 bases from J, with 19 bases in between. Per the germline V gene, CDR1 is SGHKS and CDR2 is YYEKEE (reference sequence). CDR3 sequence reads: CASSLAVRQGGVEQYF. CDR3 in DNA: TGTGCCAGCAGCTTGGCCGTCAGGCAGGGTGGGGTCGAGCAGTACTTC.

This clone appeared many times. The rearrangement joins TRBV20-1 to TRBJ1-2, with 7 positions matching TRBD1. The CDR3 sequence is 12 residues long. Looked up from germline, CDR1 is DFQATT and CDR2 is SNEGSKA (reference sequence). V shed 5 bases and J 5 bases; nucleotides not matched to a gene: 5. CDR3 sequence reads: CSAPGQLYGYTF. In DNA form, the CDR3 reads TGCAGTGCTCCGGGACAGCTTTATGGCTACACCTTC.

The sample holds many counts of this clone. The genes are TRBV20-1 and TRBJ2-7, with 11 bases that match TRBD1. With V trimmed by 0 bases and J by 6 bases, 7 bases remained unmatched. The CDR3 has 15 amino acids. Germline V gene data show CDR1 as DFQATT and CDR2 as SNEGSKA (reference sequence). The CDR3 region is CSARDPDRGLFEQYF. CDR3 nucleotides: TGCAGTGCTAGAGATCCGGACAGGGGGCTGTTCGAGCAGTACTTC.

In this sample, this clone turned up many times. The chain is built from TRBV2 and TRBJ2-4, with D uncertain. V lost 2 bases and J 2 bases, leaving 13 bases between the germline ends. CDR1 is SNHLY and CDR2 is FYNNEI in the germline V gene. This CDR3 is built from 16 residues. DNA for the CDR3: TGTGCCAGCAGTGAAACGGCAGGCTTAACCAAAAACATTCAGTACTTC. Translation: CASSETAGLTKNIQYF. Filled out from reference TRBV2 and TRBJ2-4, the complete variable domain reads EPEVTQTPSHQVTQMGQEVILRCVPISNHLYFYWYRQILGQKVEFLVSFYNNEISEKSEIFDDQFSVERPDGSNFTLKIRSTKLEDSAMYFCASSETAGLTKNIQYFGAGTRLSVL.

The CDR3 DNA reads TGTGCCAGCAGCCCTCAGTCAGGGAATTCACCCCTCCACTTT. Protein sequence: CASSPQSGNSPLHF. The rearrangement links TRBV3-1 to TRBJ1-6, with D possibly being TRBD1 (5 bases). Germline V CDR1 and CDR2: LGHDT, YNNKEL (reference sequence). Trimming shortened V by 4 bases and J by 7 bases, and 11 bases separated the two germline ends. The CDR3 consists of 14 residues. The whole variable domain, remainder taken from reference TRBV3-1 and TRBJ1-6, is DTAVSQTPKYLVTQMGNDKSIKCEQNLGHDTMYWYKQDSKKFLKIMFSYNNKELIINETVPNRFSPKSPDKAHLNLHINSLELGDSAVYFCASSPQSGNSPLHFGNGTRLTVT.

This clone was seen just once. This chain uses TRBV7-9 with TRBJ1-4; no clear D. Germline V gene lookup returns CDR1 SEHNR and CDR2 FQNEAQ (reference sequence). The germline V and J ends were trimmed by 5 bases and 5 bases, with 9 bases remaining between them. The CDR3 is made up of 13 amino acids. The CDR3 DNA reads TGTGCCAGCAGCCCAAGGGAAAATGAAAAACTGTTTTTT. Protein product: CASSPRENEKLFF.

Many counts were recorded for this clone. This rearrangement joins TRBV6-2 or TRBV6-3 to TRBJ2-3; D unclear. The germline CDR1 and CDR2 sequences are MNHEY and SVGEGT. The CDR3 is 12 residues long. Deletions cut 8 bases from V and 14 bases from J, with 20 bases between. The DNA of the CDR3 is TGTGCCAGCCTTAACCCCCCCGGACGCAGGTATTTT. Translating gives CASLNPPGRRYF.

The chain uses TRBV18 and TRBJ2-7; D remains ambiguous. V was trimmed by 4 bases and J by 5 bases, leaving 15 bases between them. Looked up from germline, CDR1 is KGHSH and CDR2 is LQKENI. The CDR3 length is 14 residues. The CDR3 reads CASSRNEGSDEQYV. The DNA of the CDR3 is TGTGCCAGCTCACGCAACGAAGGAAGTGACGAGCAGTACGTC.

This clone was observed at least ten times. The V and J genes are TRBV7-3 and TRBJ2-1; D uncertain. The V and J ends lost 1 base and 4 bases respectively, with 11 bases between them. Germline CDR1 is SGHTA and CDR2 is FQGTGA. CDR3 length: 15 residues. CDR3: CASSLNVGIYNEQFF. CDR3 DNA: TGTGCCAGCAGCTTAAATGTTGGGATATACAATGAGCAGTTCTTC.

There are many counts of this clone. The rearrangement links TRBV15 to TRBJ1-2; possibly TRBD1 for D (6 bases). CDR3 length equals 16 residues. V was shortened by 2 bases and J by 4 bases, with 17 bases between the two germline ends. Germline-derived CDR1 and CDR2 are LNHNV and YYDKDF (reference sequence). Here the CDR3 reads CATSRSILGGTYGYTF. For the CDR3, the DNA is TGTGCCACCAGCAGATCTATTTTAGGGGGGACCTATGGCTACACCTTC.

This clone was found many times. The chain has TRBV20-1 and TRBJ1-5; D is possibly TRBD1 (6 bases). V lost 2 bases to trimming and J lost 4 bases, with 9 bases between them. Germline values: CDR1 DFQATT, CDR2 SNEGSKA (reference sequence). The CDR3 is 13 amino acids. Written as DNA, the CDR3 is TGCAGTGCTAGAAACAGGGAGAATCAGCCCCAGCATTTT. This codes for CSARNRENQPQHF.

In this sample, this clone turned up many times. The chain carries TRBV20-1 and TRBJ2-7, with 14 bases fitting TRBD2. The CDR3 extends over 15 amino acids. Germline CDR1 DFQATT, CDR2 SNEGSKA (reference sequence). Unmatched junction bases numbered 5, after V lost 4 bases and J lost 3 bases. CDR3 DNA sequence: TGCAGTGCTACCGGGACTAGCGGGAGAGACTACGAGCAGTACTTC. This codes for CSATGTSGRDYEQYF.

The table lists this clone with many counts. At one end, the junction sequence differs from germline, possibly due to a read error. The chain combines TRBV19 with TRBJ1-1; the D gene is possibly TRBD1 (6 bases). Germline loops: CDR1 LNHDA, CDR2 SQIVND (reference sequence). The CDR3 consists of 13 residues. The CDR3 DNA reads as TGCGCAACTAGCAGGGGAAGGGGCACTGAAGCTTTCTTT. It yields the protein CATSRGRGTEAFF.

This clone was seen a handful of times. The sample carries other DNA sequences with the same CDR3. The rearrangement links TRBV28 to TRBJ2-1; 8 bases fit TRBD2. This CDR3 contains 18 residues. V was pared by 2 bases and J by 3 bases, with 12 bases of the junction left unmatched. The germline V gene encodes CDR1 MDHEN and CDR2 SYDVKM. The CDR3 sequence is CASSLPLGTSGIYNEQFF. The CDR3 nucleotides read TGTGCCAGCAGTTTACCCCTCGGTACTAGCGGTATCTACAATGAGCAGTTCTTC. Filled out from reference TRBV28 and TRBJ2-1, the complete variable domain reads DVKVTQSSRYLVKRTGEKVFLECVQDMDHENMFWYRQDPGLGLRLIYFSYDVKMKEKGDIPEGYSVSREKKERFSLILESASTNQTSMYLCASSLPLGTSGIYNEQFFGPGTRLTVL.

The V call is TRBV3-1, the J call TRBJ2-7; D is tentatively TRBD1 or TRBD2 (5 bases each). Germline V gives CDR1 LGHDT, CDR2 YNNKEL (reference sequence). The length of the CDR3 is 16 residues. V lost 2 bases, J lost 2 bases, and 16 bases lay in between. CDR3: CASSQSWGTVTYEQYF. CDR3 nucleotides: TGTGCCAGCAGCCAAAGTTGGGGGACCGTTACCTACGAGCAGTACTTC.

This clone has more than one count but fewer than ten. The genes are TRBV6-1 and TRBJ2-1; 10 bases match TRBD2. The CDR3 covers 15 residues. The V and J ends lost 1 base and 4 bases, in that order; junction bases with no gene match: 1. In germline, CDR1 is MNHNS, CDR2 SASEGT. The CDR3 protein is CASSEEAGGYNEQFF. The CDR3 region has the DNA TGTGCCAGCAGTGAAGAAGCGGGAGGGTACAATGAGCAGTTCTTC.

This clone was counted a few times. This sequence joins TRBV6-2 or TRBV6-3 and TRBJ2-7, with TRBD1 matching over 8 bases. CDR1 is MNHEY and CDR2 is SVGEGT in the germline V gene. The CDR3 contains 12 residues. J was trimmed by 2 bases and V by 9 bases; bases with no gene match: 3. The CDR3 region has the DNA TGTGCCAGTAGGGACAGGCCCTACGAGCAGTACTTC. Protein: CASRDRPYEQYF.